The entry that follows covers one T cell receptor beta chain sequence. CDR1 and CDR2 from the germline V gene are SGHVS and FNYEAQ. V was clipped by 2 bases and J by 2 bases, with 12 bases between them. This CDR3 is built from 15 residues. The sample originates from a study of cytomegalovirus exposure and HLA in healthy donors. The PCR was carried out with 60 Vbeta primers and 13 Jbeta primers. TCRdb's copy holds only in-frame clones and misses some; the assay was immunoSEQ multiplex PCR. There are about 100,000 clones in the sample; about 75% occur only once, and around 4.8% lies in the top ten. The sequence was collected from a young woman in good health and CMV-seropositive. Sequencing used PBMCs. This chain connects TRBV7-6 to TRBJ2-5; D possibly corresponds to TRBD1 (6 bases). In nucleotides, the CDR3 is TGTGCCAGCAGCTTATACGGGACAAAGCAAGAGACCCAGTACTTC. Its translation is CASSLYGTKQETQYF.